The entry below describes one T cell receptor (beta chain). Its antigen remains unidentified. The data stem from a study of blood T cells in healthy people across ages. A J-beta primer mix and a sample-barcoded 5' primer were used in a second PCR of roughly 6 to 11 cycles. TCRdb recomputed calls from the 5' RACE reads with MiXCR, one row per CDR3 protein. The sample comprises 660,000 or so distinct CDR3 sequences, 58% of which are singletons, and around 37% rests with the top ten. Study-wide points: The study regarded diversity estimates from one million T cells as underestimates. A strong correlation was seen between TCR beta diversity and naive T cell percentage. In the absence of known donor CMV status, changes in expanded clonotypes were possibly confounded. Relative to aged donors, long-lived donors carried more naive CD4+ cells and displayed higher diversity.

The V gene's germline CDR1 is MNHEY and CDR2 SVGAGI. The CDR3 spans 14 residues. Trimming cost V 0 bases and J 0 bases, with 4 bases left between them. V and J are TRBV6-5 and TRBJ2-3; D is unresolved. The sample taken for sequencing was blood. This receptor was obtained from a man in his sixties in good health. The CDR3: CASSYSYSTDTQYF. The CDR3 DNA is TGTGCCAGCAGTTACTCGTATAGCACAGATACGCAGTATTTT.